The clone carrying this T cell receptor (beta chain) was counted only a few times. Its specificity is not known. The data are from a study of T-cell reconstitution after alpha-beta-depleted transplantation in children. V lost 1 base, J lost 6 bases, and 18 bases lay in between. The CDR3 is 16 residues long. Germline V lookup: CDR1 SGHVS, CDR2 FQNEAQ. The study, taken as a whole, reports: Fresh T-cell production supplied most of the T-cell counts and diversity seen one year after transplant. The high TCRbeta diversity at day 60 in some patients came from surviving recipient T cells and thymic progenitors.

Unique molecular identifiers were incorporated into the prepared TCRbeta library. TCRdb reanalysed the PCR reads using MiXCR and keeps one entry per CDR3 protein. The data show hundreds of thousands of distinct CDR3 sequences, under 13% seen once. The TCR originated in a child less than two years old with acute myeloid leukemia, due to receive a stem cell transplant. This rearrangement joins TRBV7-8 to TRBJ1-2; TRBD1 is a possible D gene (6 bases). The sample consisted of PBMCs, taken before TCRalphabeta/CD19-depleted stem cell transplant. CDR3 loop: CASSLGWGLRGDGYTF. CDR3 nucleotide sequence: TGTGCCAGCAGCTTAGGTTGGGGCCTGAGGGGGGATGGCTACACCTTC.